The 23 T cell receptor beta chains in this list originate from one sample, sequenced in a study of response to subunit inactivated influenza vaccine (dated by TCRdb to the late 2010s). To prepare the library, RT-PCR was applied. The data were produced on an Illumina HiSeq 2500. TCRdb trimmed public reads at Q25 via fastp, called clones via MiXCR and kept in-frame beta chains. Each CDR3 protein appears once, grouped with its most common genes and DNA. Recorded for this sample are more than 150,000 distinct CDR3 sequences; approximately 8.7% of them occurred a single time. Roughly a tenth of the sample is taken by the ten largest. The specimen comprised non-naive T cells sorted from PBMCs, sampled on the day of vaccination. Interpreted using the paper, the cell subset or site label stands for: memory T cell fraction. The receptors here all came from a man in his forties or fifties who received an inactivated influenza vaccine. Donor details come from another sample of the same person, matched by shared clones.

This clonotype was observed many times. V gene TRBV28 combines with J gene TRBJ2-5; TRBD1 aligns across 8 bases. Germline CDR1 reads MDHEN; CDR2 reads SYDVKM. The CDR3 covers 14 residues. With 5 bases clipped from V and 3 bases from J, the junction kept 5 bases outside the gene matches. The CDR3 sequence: CASSKRQGKETQYF. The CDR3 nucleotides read TGTGCCAGCAGTAAAAGACAGGGGAAAGAGACCCAGTACTTC.

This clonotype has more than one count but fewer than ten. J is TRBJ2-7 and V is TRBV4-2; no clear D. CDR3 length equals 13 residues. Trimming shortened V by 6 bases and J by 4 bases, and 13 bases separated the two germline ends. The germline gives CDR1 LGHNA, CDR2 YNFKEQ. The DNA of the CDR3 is TGTGCCAGCAGTCCGACGTTATTTTACGAGCAGTACTTC. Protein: CASSPTLFYEQYF.

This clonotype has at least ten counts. The CDR3 is CASSNQARTQYF. CDR3 nucleotides: TGTGCCAGCAGCAACCAAGCTAGGACCCAGTACTTC. This rearrangement joins TRBV6-6 to TRBJ2-5; D is unresolved. Germline V CDR1 and CDR2: MNHNY, SVGAGI (reference sequence). V lost 6 bases to trimming and J lost 7 bases, with 12 bases between them. This CDR3 comprises 12 residues.

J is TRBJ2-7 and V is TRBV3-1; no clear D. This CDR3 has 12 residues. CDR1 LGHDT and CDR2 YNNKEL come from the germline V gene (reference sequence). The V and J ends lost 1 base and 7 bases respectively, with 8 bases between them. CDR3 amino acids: CASSQVTTEQYF. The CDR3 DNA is TGTGCCAGCAGCCAAGTCACGACAGAGCAGTACTTC.

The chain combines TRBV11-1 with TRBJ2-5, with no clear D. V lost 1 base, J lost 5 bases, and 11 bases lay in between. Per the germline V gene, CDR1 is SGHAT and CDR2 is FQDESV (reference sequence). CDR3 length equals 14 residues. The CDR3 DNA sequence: TGTGCCAGCAGCTTAGAGGGTCGGATCGAGACCCAGTACTTC. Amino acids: CASSLEGRIETQYF.

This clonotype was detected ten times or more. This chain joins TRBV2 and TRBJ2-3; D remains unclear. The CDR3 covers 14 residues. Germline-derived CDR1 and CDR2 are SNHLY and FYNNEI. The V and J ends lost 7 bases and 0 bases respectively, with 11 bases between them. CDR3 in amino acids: CASTDVTSTDTQYF. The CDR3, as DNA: TGTGCCAGCACCGATGTAACTAGCACAGATACGCAGTATTTT.

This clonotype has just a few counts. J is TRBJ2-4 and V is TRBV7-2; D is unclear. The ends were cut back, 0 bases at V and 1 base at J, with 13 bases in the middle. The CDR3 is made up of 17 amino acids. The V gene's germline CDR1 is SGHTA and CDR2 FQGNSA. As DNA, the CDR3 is TGTGCCAGCAGCTTAGCGCTGGTGGCGAGGGCCAAAAACATTCAGTACTTC. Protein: CASSLALVARAKNIQYF.

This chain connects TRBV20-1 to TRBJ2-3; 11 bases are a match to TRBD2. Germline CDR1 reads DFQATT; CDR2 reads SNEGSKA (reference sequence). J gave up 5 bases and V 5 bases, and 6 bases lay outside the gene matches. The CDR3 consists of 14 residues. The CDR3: CSAGSGGAKDTQYF. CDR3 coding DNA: TGCAGTGCTGGTAGCGGGGGGGCGAAAGATACGCAGTATTTT.

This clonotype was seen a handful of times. The CDR3 reads CAWRGYRGPTEAFF. The CDR3 DNA is TGTGCCTGGAGGGGCTACAGGGGGCCCACTGAAGCTTTCTTT. The chain employs TRBV30 and TRBJ1-1; the match to TRBD1 covers 9 bases. The trim removed 3 bases at V and 4 bases at J, leaving 6 bases unmatched. The germline CDR1 and CDR2 sequences are GTSNPN and SVGIG (reference sequence). The CDR3 has 14 amino acids. The full variable domain, completed using reference TRBV30 and TRBJ1-1, is SQTIHQWPATLVQPVGSPLSLECTVEGTSNPNLYWYRQAAGRGLQLLFYSVGIGQISSEVPQNLSASRPQDRQFILSSKKLLLSDSGFYLCAWRGYRGPTEAFFGQGTRLTVV.

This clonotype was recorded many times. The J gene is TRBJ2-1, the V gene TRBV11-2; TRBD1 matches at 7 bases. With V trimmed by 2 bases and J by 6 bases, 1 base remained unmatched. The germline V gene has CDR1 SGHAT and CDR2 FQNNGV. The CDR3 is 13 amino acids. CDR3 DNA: TGTGCCAGCAGCTTACCAGGGGGCAATGAGCAGTTCTTC. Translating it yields CASSLPGGNEQFF.

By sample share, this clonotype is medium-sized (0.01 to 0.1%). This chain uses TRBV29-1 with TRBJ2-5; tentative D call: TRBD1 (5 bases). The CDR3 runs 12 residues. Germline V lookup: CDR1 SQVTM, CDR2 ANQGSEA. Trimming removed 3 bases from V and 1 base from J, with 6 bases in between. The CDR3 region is CSVDRAQETQYF. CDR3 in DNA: TGCAGCGTTGACAGGGCCCAAGAGACCCAGTACTTC.

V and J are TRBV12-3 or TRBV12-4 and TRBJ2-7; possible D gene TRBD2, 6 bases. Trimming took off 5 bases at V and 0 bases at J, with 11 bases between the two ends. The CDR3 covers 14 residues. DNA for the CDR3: TGTGCCAGCAGTGAAGCGGGCGACTCCTACGAGCAGTACTTC. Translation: CASSEAGDSYEQYF.

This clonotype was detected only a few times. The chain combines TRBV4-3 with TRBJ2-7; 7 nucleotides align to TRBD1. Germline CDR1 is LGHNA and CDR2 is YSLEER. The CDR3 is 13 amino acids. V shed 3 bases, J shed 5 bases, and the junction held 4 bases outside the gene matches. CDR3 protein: CASSHFTGDEQYF. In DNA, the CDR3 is TGCGCCAGCAGCCATTTTACAGGGGACGAGCAGTACTTC.

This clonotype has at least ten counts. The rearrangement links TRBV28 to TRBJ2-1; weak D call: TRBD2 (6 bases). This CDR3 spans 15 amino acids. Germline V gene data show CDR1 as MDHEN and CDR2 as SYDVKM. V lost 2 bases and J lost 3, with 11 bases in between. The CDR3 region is CASSLIADLYNEQFF. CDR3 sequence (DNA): TGTGCCAGCAGTTTAATAGCGGACCTCTACAATGAGCAGTTCTTC. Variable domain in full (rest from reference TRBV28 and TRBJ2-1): DVKVTQSSRYLVKRTGEKVFLECVQDMDHENMFWYRQDPGLGLRLIYFSYDVKMKEKGDIPEGYSVSREKKERFSLILESASTNQTSMYLCASSLIADLYNEQFFGPGTRLTVL.

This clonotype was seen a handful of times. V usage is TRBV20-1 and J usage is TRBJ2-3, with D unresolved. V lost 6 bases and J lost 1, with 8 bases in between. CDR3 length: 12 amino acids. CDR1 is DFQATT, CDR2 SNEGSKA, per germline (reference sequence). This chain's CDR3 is CSAVRGTDTQYF. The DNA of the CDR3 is TGCAGTGCGGTAAGAGGCACAGATACGCAGTATTTT.

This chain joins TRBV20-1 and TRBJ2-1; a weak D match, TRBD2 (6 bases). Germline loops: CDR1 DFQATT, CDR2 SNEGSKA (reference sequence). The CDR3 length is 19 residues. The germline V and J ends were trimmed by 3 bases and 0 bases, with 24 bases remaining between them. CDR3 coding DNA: TGCAGTGCTAGTCTAATAGCATTTGGCGGGGACGTCTCCTACAATGAGCAGTTCTTC. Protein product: CSASLIAFGGDVSYNEQFF.

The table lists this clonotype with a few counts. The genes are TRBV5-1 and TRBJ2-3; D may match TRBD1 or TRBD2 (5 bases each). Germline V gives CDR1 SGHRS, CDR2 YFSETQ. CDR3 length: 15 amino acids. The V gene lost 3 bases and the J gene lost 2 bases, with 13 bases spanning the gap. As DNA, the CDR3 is TGCGCCAGCAGCTGGGAACAGGAGGTCACAGATACGCAGTATTTT. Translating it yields CASSWEQEVTDTQYF.

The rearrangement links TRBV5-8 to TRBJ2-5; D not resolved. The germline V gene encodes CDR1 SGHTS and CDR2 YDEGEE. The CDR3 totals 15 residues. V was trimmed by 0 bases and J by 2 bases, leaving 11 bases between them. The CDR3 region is CASSLEGRSQETQYF. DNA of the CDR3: TGTGCCAGCAGCTTGGAAGGACGAAGTCAAGAGACCCAGTACTTC. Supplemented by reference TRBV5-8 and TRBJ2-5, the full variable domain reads EAGVTQSPTHLIKTRGQQATLRCSPISGHTSVYWYQQALGLGLQFLLWYDEGEERNRGNFPPRFSGRQFPNYSSELNVNALELEDSALYLCASSLEGRSQETQYFGPGTRLLVL.

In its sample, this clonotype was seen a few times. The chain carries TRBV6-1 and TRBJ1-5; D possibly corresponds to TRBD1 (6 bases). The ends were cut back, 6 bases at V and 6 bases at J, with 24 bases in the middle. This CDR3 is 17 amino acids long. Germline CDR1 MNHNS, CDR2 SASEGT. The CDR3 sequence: CASSPDPTGFKGQPQHF. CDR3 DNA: TGTGCCAGCAGCCCTGACCCTACAGGGTTTAAAGGTCAGCCCCAGCATTTT.

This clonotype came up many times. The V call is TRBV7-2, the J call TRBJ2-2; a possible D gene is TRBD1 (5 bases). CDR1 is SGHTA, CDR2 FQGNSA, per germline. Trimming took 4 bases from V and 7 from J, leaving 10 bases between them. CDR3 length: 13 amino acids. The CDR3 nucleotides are TGTGCCAGCAGCTCAGGGCGCGTCGGGGAGCTGTTTTTT. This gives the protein CASSSGRVGELFF.

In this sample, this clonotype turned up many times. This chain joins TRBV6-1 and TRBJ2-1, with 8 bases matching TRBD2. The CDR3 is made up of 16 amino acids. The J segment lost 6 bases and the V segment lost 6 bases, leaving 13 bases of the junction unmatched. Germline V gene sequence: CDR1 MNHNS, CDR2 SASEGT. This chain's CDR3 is CASSRNELAELNEQFF. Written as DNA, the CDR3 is TGTGCCAGCAGCAGAAACGAACTAGCGGAGCTCAATGAGCAGTTCTTC.

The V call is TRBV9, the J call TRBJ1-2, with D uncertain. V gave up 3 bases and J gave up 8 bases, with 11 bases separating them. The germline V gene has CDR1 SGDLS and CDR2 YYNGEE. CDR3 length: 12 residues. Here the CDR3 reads CASSGIGEGYTF. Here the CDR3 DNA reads TGTGCCAGCAGCGGAATCGGTGAAGGCTACACCTTC.

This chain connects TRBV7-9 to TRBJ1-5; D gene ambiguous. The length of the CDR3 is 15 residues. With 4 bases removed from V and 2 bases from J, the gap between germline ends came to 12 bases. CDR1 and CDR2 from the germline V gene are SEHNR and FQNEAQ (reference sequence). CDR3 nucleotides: TGTGCCAGCAGCTCCGTTGGCCAGGGCAATCAGCCCCAGCATTTT. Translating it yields CASSSVGQGNQPQHF. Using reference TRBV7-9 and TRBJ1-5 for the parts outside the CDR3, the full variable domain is DTGVSQNPRHKITKRGQNVTFRCDPISEHNRLYWYRQTLGQGPEFLTYFQNEAQLEKSRLLSDRFSAERPKGSFSTLEIQRTEQGDSAMYLCASSSVGQGNQPQHFGDGTRLSIL.